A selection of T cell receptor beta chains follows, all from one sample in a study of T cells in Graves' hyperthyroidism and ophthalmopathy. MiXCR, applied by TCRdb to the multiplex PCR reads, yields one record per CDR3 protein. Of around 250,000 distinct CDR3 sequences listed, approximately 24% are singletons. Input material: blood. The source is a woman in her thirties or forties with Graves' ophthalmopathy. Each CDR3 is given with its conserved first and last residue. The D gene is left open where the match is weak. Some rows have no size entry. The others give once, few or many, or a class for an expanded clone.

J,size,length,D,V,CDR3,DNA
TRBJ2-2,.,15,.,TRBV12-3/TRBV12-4,CASSFNLGEVGELSF,TGTGCCAGCAGTTTTAATTTAGGGGAGGTCGGGGAGCTGTCTTTT
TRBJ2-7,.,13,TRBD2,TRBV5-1,CASSITGGREQSF,TGCGCCAGCAGCATAACGGGAGGGCGTGAGCAGTCCTTC
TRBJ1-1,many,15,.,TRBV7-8,CASSLAGTVNTEAFF,TGTGCCAGCAGCTTAGCCGGGACGGTAAACACTGAAGCTTTCTTT
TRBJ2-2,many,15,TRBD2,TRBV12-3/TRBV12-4,CASSTLAAYTGELFF,TGTGCCAGCAGCACCCTAGCGGCCTACACCGGGGAGCTGTTTTTT
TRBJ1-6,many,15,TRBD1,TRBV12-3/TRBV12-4,CASSRTGGWNSPLHF,TGTGCCAGCAGCCGGACAGGGGGTTGGAATTCACCCCTCCACTTT
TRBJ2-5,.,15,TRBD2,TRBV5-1,CASSSPGGGKETQYF,TGCGCCAGCAGCTCCCCCGGGGGAGGGAAAGAGACCCAGTACTTC
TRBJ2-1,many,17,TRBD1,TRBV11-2,CASSIRPPGQGRNEQFF,TGTGCCAGCAGCATTCGTCCTCCGGGACAGGGTAGGAATGAGCAGTTCTTC
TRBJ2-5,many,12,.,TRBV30,CAWRGSQETQYF,TGTGCCTGGAGGGGGAGCCAAGAGACCCAGTACTTC
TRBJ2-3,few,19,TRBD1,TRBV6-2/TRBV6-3,CASSYPPRVGGLVTDTQYF,TGTGCCAGCAGTTACCCCCCCCGAGTAGGGGGCCTCGTCACAGATACGCAGTATTTT
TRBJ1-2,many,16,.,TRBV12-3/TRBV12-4,CASSPRMDRIMYGYTF,TGTGCCAGCAGTCCTAGGATGGACAGAATCATGTATGGCTACACCTTC
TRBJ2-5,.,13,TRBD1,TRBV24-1,CATSDGTGQTQYF,TGTGCCACAAGTGACGGGACAGGGCAGACTCAGTACTTC
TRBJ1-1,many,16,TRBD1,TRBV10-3,CAIEAGQGEGWGEAFF,TGTGCCATCGAGGCCGGACAGGGTGAGGGATGGGGTGAAGCTTTCTTT
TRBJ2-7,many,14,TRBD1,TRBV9,CASSVTGNVNEQYF,TGTGCCAGCAGCGTGACAGGGAATGTGAATGAGCAGTACTTC
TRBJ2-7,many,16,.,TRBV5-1,CAKFPNGVDKAYEQYF,TGCGCCAAGTTCCCCAACGGTGTGGACAAAGCCTACGAGCAGTACTTC
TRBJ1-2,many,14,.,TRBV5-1,CASSPEGGRYGYTF,TGCGCCAGCAGCCCGGAGGGGGGCAGGTATGGCTACACCTTC
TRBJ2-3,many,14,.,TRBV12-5,CASGAGQFTDTQYF,TGTGCTAGTGGCGCCGGACAGTTCACAGATACGCAGTATTTT
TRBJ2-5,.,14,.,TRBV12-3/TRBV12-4,CASSSWPNQETQYF,TGTGCCAGCAGTTCGTGGCCGAACCAAGAGACCCAGTACTTC
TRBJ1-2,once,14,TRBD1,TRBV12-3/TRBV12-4,CASTYRGFAYGYTF,TGTGCCAGCACCTACAGGGGATTCGCCTATGGCTACACCTTC
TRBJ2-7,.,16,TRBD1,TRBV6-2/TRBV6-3,CASSLNPGQGAYEQYF,TGTGCCAGCAGTCTAAATCCGGGACAGGGGGCCTACGAGCAGTACTTC
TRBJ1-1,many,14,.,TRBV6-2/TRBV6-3,CASSYDEINTEAFF,TGTGCCAGCAGTTACGACGAGATTAACACTGAAGCTTTCTTT
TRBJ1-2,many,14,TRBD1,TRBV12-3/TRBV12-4,CASRMTGGGYGYTF,TGTGCCAGCAGGATGACAGGGGGAGGGTATGGCTACACCTTC
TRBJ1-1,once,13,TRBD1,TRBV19,CASGQGFYTEAFF,TGTGCCTCCGGACAGGGCTTTTATACTGAAGCTTTCTTT
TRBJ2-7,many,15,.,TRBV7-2,CASSFLGVGRAEQYF,TGTGCCAGCAGTTTCCTGGGGGTCGGTAGGGCCGAGCAGTACTTC
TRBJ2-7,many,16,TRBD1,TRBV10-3,CAISESGGTGGQEQYF,TGTGCCATCAGTGAGTCGGGCGGGACAGGGGGTCAAGAGCAGTACTTC
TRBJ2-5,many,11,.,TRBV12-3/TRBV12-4,CASGFKKTQYF,TGTGCCAGCGGTTTTAAAAAGACCCAGTACTTC
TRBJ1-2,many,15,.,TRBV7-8,CASSLANRANYGYTF,TGTGCCAGCAGCTTAGCCAACAGGGCCAACTATGGCTACACCTTC
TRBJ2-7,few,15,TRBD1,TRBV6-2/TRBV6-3,CASSQTLDRAYEQYF,TGTGCCAGCAGTCAAACCCTGGACAGGGCTTACGAGCAGTACTTC
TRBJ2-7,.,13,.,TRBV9,CASSVDSGREQYF,TGTGCCAGCAGCGTAGATTCAGGGAGGGAGCAGTACTTC
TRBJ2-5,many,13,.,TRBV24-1,CATSDSRGKTQYF,TGTGCCACCAGTGATTCCAGGGGTAAGACCCAGTACTTC
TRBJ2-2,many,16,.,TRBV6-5,CASRQEGGAGTGELFF,TGTGCCAGCAGACAAGAGGGGGGCGCGGGCACCGGGGAGCTGTTTTTT
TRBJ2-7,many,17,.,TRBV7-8,CASSLGGGRDNPYEQYF,TGTGCCAGCAGCTTAGGTGGGGGTAGGGACAACCCCTACGAGCAGTACTTC
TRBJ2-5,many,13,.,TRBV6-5,CASSLSGKETQYF,TGTGCCAGCAGTCTGTCCGGGAAAGAGACCCAGTACTTC
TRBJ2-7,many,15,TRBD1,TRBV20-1,CSARERQGMTYEQYF,TGCAGTGCTAGAGAGCGACAGGGAATGACCTACGAGCAGTACTTC
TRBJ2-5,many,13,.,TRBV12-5,CASGLVLGETQYF,TGTGCTAGTGGTTTGGTATTAGGGGAGACCCAGTACTTC
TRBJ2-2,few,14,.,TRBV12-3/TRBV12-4,CASSRQMNTGELFF,TGTGCCAGCAGCCGACAGATGAACACCGGGGAGCTGTTTTTT
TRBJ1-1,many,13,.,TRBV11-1,CASSHRGGTEAFF,TGTGCCAGCAGCCACCGGGGGGGTACTGAAGCTTTCTTT
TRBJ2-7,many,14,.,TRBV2,CASSEFSNPYEQYF,TGTGCCAGCAGTGAATTCAGTAACCCCTACGAGCAGTACTTC
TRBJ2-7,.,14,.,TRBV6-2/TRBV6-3,CASTIVGQYYEQYF,TGTGCCAGCACTATTGTCGGACAGTACTACGAGCAGTACTTC
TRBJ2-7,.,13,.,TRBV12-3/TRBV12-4,CASSIPRSYEQCF,TGTGCCAGCAGCATACCTAGGTCCTACGAGCAGTGCTTC
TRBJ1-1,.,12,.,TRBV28,CASSLLQGEAFF,TGTGCCAGCAGTTTACTACAGGGAGAAGCTTTCTTT
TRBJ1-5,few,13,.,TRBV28,CASSSQGDQPQPF,TGTGCCAGCAGTTCGCAGGGAGATCAGCCCCAGCCTTTT